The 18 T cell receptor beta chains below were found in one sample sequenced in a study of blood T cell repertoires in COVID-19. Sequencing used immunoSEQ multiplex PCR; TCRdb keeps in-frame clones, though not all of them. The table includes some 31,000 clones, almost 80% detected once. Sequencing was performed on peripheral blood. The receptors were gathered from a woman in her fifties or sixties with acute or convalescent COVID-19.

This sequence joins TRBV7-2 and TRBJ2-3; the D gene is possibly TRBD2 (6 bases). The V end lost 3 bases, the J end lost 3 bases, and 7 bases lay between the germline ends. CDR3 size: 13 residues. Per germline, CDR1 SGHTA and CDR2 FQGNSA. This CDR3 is CASSLGGTDTQYF. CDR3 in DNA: TGTGCCAGCAGCTTGGGGGGAACAGATACGCAGTATTTT.

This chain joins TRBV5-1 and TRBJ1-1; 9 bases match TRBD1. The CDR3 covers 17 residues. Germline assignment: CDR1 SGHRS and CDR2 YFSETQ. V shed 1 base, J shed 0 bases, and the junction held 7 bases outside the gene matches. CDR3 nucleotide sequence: TGCGCCAGCAGCTTGTTAGGGACAGGGCTCGTGAACACTGAAGCTTTCTTT. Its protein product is CASSLLGTGLVNTEAFF. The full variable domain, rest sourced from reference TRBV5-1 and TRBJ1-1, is KAGVTQTPRYLIKTRGQQVTLSCSPISGHRSVSWYQQTPGQGLQFLFEYFSETQRNKGNFPGRFSGRQFSNSRSEMNVSTLELGDSALYLCASSLLGTGLVNTEAFFGQGTRLTVV.

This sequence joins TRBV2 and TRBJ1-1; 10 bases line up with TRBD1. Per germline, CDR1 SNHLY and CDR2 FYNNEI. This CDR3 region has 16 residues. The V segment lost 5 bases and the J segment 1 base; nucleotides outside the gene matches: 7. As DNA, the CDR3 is TGTGCCAGCAGTCCGCAGGGACAGGGGCAGAACACTGAAGCTTTCTTT. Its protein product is CASSPQGQGQNTEAFF. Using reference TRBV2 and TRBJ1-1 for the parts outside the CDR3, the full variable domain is EPEVTQTPSHQVTQMGQEVILRCVPISNHLYFYWYRQILGQKVEFLVSFYNNEISEKSEIFDDQFSVERPDGSNFTLKIRSTKLEDSAMYFCASSPQGQGQNTEAFFGQGTRLTVV.

The CDR3 loop is CASSVDSGSYTF. CDR3 nucleotide sequence: TGTGCCAGCAGCGTGGACTCGGGGTCGTACACCTTC. The gene calls are TRBV9 and TRBJ1-2; D not certain. CDR1 is SGDLS, CDR2 YYNGEE, per germline. The CDR3 loop spans 12 amino acids. The V gene lost 2 bases and the J gene lost 11 bases, with 13 bases spanning the gap.

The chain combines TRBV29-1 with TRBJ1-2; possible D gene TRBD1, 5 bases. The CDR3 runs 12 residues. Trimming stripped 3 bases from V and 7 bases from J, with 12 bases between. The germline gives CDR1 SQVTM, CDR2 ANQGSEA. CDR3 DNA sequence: TGCAGCGTTGAGGGGGGATCCCTTGGCTACACCTTC. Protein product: CSVEGGSLGYTF.

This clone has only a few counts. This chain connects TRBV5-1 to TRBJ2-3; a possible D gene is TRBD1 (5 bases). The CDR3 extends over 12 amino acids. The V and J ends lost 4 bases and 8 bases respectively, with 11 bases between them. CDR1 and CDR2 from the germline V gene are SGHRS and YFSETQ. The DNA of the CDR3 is TGCGCCAGCAGCCGAGATCAGGGTACGCAGTATTTT. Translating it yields CASSRDQGTQYF.

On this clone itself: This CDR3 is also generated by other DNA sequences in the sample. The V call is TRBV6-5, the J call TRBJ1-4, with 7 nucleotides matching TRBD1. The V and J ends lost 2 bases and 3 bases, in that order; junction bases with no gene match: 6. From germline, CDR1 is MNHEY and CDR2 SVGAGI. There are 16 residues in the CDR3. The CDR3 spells CASSYRGQGANEKLFF. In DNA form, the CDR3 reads TGTGCCAGCAGTTACAGGGGGCAGGGGGCTAATGAAAAACTGTTTTTT.

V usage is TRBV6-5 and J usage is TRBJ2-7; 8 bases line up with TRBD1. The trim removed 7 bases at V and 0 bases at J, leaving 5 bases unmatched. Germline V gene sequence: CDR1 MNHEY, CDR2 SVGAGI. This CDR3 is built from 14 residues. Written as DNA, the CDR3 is TGTGCCAGCACGGGACAGGACCTCTCCTACGAGCAGTACTTC. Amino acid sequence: CASTGQDLSYEQYF.

CDR3 region: CASSNSGGGNEQFF. Written as DNA, the CDR3 is TGTGCCAGCAGCAATAGCGGGGGGGGCAATGAGCAGTTCTTC. This rearrangement joins TRBV9 to TRBJ2-1; 11 bases line up with TRBD2. CDR1 and CDR2 (germline): SGDLS, YYNGEE. V lost 4 bases to trimming and J lost 6 bases; unmatched junction nucleotides: 3. CDR3 length equals 14 residues.

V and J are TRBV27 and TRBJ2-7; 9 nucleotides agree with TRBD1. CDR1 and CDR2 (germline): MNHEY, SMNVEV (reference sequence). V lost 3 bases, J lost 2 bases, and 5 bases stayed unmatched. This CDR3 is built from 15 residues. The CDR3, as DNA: TGTGCCAGCAGTTTGAGACAGGGGGTTCCCTACGAGCAGTACTTC. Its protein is CASSLRQGVPYEQYF.

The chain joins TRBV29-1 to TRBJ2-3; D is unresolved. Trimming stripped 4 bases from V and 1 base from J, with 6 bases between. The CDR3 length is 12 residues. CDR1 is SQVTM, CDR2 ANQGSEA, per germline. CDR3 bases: TGCAGCGTTGTCCAGGGCACAGATACGCAGTATTTT. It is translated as CSVVQGTDTQYF.

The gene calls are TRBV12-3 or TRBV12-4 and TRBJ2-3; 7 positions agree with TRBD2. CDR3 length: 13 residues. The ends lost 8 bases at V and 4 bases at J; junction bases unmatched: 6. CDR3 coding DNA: TGTGCCAGCGGAGGGGAGGGCCCAGATACGCAGTATTTT. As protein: CASGGEGPDTQYF.

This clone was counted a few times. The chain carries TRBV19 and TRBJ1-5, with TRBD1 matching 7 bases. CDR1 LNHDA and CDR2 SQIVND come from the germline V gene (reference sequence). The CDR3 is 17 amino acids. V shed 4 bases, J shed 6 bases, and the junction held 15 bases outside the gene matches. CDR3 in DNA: TGTGCCAGTAGTACGAGGGGGCTGGCAGTTAAGACTCAGCCCCAGCATTTT. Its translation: CASSTRGLAVKTQPQHF.

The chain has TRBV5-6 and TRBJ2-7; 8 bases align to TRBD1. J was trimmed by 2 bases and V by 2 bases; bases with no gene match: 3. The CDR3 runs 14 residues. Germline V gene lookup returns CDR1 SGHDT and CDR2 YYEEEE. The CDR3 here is CASSFPGGTYEQYF. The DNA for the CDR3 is TGTGCCAGCAGCTTTCCAGGGGGCACCTACGAGCAGTACTTC.

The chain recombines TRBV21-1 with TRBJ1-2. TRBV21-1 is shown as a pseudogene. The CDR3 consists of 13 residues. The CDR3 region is CASVPGLNYGYTF. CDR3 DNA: TGTGCCAGCGTCCCGGGACTCAACTATGGCTACACCTTC.

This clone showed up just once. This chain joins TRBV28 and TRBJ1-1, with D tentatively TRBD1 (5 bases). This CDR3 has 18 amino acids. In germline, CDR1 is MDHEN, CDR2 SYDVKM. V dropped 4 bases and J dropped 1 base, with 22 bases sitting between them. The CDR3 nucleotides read TGTGCCAGCAGTTCACTCTCCTCTGGGGCAGCGCAGAACACTGAAGCTTTCTTT. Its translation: CASSSLSSGAAQNTEAFF.

CDR3: CASAGARGNTIYF. The CDR3, as DNA: TGTGCCAGCGCGGGGGCGCGGGGAAACACCATATATTTT. The chain combines TRBV28 with TRBJ1-3; a weak D match, TRBD1 (6 bases). There are 13 residues in the CDR3. From germline, CDR1 is MDHEN and CDR2 SYDVKM. The V end lost 8 bases, the J end lost 4 bases, and 12 bases lay between the germline ends.

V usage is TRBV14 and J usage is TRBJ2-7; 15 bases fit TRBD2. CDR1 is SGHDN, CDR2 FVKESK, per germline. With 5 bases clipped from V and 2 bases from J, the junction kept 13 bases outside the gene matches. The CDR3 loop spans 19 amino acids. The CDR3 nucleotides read TGTGCCAGCAGCTCCAGCTCCGGGACTAGCGGGGGGCCCCCCTACGAGCAGTACTTC. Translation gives CASSSSSGTSGGPPYEQYF.